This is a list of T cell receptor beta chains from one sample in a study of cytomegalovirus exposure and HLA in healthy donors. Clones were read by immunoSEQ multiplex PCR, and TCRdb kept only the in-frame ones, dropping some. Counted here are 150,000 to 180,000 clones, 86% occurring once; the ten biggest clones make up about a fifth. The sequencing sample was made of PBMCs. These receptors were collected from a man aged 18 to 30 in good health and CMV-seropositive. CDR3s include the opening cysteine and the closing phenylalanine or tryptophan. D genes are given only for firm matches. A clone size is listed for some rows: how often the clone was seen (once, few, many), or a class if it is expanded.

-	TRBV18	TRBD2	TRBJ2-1	TGTGCCAGCTCACAAGCGGGAGGAGAAAATGAGCAGTTCTTC	CASSQAGGENEQFF
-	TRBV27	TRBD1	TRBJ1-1	TGTGCCAGCAGTCCAGGGACAGGGAGCACTGAAGCTTTCTTT	CASSPGTGSTEAFF
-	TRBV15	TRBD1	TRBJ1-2	TGTGCCACCAGCAGGACTACAGGGGGGAACTATGGCTACACCTTC	CATSRTTGGNYGYTF
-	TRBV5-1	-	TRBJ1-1	TGCGCCAGCAGCGCGCCGGGACACCTGGAGAACACTGAAGCTTTCTTT	CASSAPGHLENTEAFF
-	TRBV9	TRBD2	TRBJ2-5	TGTGCCAGCAGCCGACTAGCGGGGGGGCCCAATAAGGAGACCCAGTACTTC	CASSRLAGGPNKETQYF
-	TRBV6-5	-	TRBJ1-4	TGTGCCAGCAGTTACGGTGGCCTGATTAATGAAAAACTGTTTTTT	CASSYGGLINEKLFF
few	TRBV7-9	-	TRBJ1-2	TGTGCCAGCAGCCAAAAAGGGGGGGTTTATGGCTACACCTTC	CASSQKGGVYGYTF
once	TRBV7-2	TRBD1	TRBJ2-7	TGTGCCAGCAGCTTAGTAAAAGCCGCCGGGACAGGGGCCTACGAGCAGTACTTC	CASSLVKAAGTGAYEQYF
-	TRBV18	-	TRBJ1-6	TGTGCCAGCTCACCAGATCGCACAGCAACAAGTTCACCCCTCCACTTT	CASSPDRTATSSPLHF
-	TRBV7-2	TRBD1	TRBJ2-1	TGTGCCAGCAAGGCGGACAGGGCTTACTACAATGAGCAGTTCTTC	CASKADRAYYNEQFF
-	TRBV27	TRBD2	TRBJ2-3	TGTGCCAGCAGTTTATTTGTGGGAGGGCGGAGAGGCACGCAGTATTTT	CASSLFVGGRRGTQYF
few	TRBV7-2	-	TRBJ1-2	TGTGCCAGCACCTATTCTGGGCCCGCCGGTGGCTACACCTTC	CASTYSGPAGGYTF
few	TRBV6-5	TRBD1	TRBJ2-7	TGTGCCAGCAGTTTACAGGGGGCTCCCTACGAGCAGTACTTC	CASSLQGAPYEQYF
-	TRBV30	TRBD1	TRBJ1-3	TGTGCCTGGAGTTCCGGGACAGGGGCTGGAAACACCATATATTTT	CAWSSGTGAGNTIYF
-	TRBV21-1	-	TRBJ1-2	TGTGCCAGCAGCAATATGAGGGCAGGATCACGCCCTGATGGCTACACCTTC	CASSNMRAGSRPDGYTF
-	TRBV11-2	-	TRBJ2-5	TGTGCCAGCAGCCGTATGATGGAGGAGACCCAGTACTTC	CASSRMMEETQYF
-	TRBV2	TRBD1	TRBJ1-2	TGTGCCAGCTACAGGGGGCGCGACTATGGCTACACCTTC	CASYRGRDYGYTF
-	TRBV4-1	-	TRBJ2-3	TGCGCCAGCAGCCAAACGACAGGGACTCGCACAGATACGCAGTATTTT	CASSQTTGTRTDTQYF
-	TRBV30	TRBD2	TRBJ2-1	TGTGCCTGGACTGGGGGAGGGATCTCCTACAATGAGCAGTTCTTC	CAWTGGGISYNEQFF
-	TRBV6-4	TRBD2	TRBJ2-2	TGTGCCAGCATGCGTAAAATAGCGGGAGGGGGCGGGGAGCTGTTTTTT	CASMRKIAGGGGELFF
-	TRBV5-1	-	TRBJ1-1	TGCGCCAGCAGCTTACTACAGGGTGGGGGGAACACTGAAGCTTTCTTT	CASSLLQGGGNTEAFF
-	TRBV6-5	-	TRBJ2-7	TGTGCCAGCAGTCCTCACAACTCCTACGAGCAGTACTTC	CASSPHNSYEQYF
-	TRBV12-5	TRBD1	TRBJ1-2	TGTGCTAGTGGTTTTTTTACAGGGGAGGTCGGCTACACCTTC	CASGFFTGEVGYTF
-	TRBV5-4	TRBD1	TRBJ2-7	TGTGCCAGCAGCTCAGCGCCCGGACAGGGGAACGAGCAGTACTTC	CASSSAPGQGNEQYF
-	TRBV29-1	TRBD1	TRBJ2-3	TGCAGCGCTATAGGACTGCGGACAGGGGGTACCACAGATACGCAGTATTTT	CSAIGLRTGGTTDTQYF
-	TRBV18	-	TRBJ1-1	TGTGCCAGCTCACCAGGGACTAGTACTGAAGCTTTCTTT	CASSPGTSTEAFF
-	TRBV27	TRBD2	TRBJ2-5	TGTGCCAGCAGTGCACTAGCGCAGAGGCAAGAGACCCAGTACTTC	CASSALAQRQETQYF
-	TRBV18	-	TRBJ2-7	TGTGCCAGCTCACCGGAGGCCCTCCGCCGCTACGAGCAGTACTTC	CASSPEALRRYEQYF
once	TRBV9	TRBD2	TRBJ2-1	TGTGCCAGCAGCCAGAACTACCCTAGCGGGAGTAGTGAGCAGTTCTTC	CASSQNYPSGSSEQFF
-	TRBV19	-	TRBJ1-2	TGTGCCAGTAGTATAGGGGGGCCAAGCTATGGCTACACCTTC	CASSIGGPSYGYTF
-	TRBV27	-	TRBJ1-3	TGTGCCAGCAGTTTATCAGGGGGGGGTGGAAACACCATATATTTT	CASSLSGGGGNTIYF
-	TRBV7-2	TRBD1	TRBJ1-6	TGTGCCAGCAGCCCGCAAATACGACAGGGCTCACCCCTCCACTTT	CASSPQIRQGSPLHF
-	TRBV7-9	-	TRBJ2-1	TGTGCCAGCAGCCCATTAGGGGGACAACTTTACAATGAGCAGTTCTTC	CASSPLGGQLYNEQFF
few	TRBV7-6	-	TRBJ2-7	TGTGCCAGCAGTACTAGCTACGACGAGCAGTACTTC	CASSTSYDEQYF
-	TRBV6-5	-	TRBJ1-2	TGTGCCAGCAGCCGGTTAGGGGCCCTGACCTTC	CASSRLGALTF
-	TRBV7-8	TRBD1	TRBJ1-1	TGTGCCAGCACAGCAACAAGGGACAGGGCCTCTCTGAACACTGAAGCTTTCTTT	CASTATRDRASLNTEAFF
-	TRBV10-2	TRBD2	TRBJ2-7	TGCGCCAGCAGTGAGCCCTGGACTAGCGGGAGATTATATCTATACGAGCAGTACTTC	CASSEPWTSGRLYLYEQYF
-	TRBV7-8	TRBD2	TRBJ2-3	TGTGCCAGCAGCTTCGAGAGCGGGGAGAGCACAGATACGCAGTATTTT	CASSFESGESTDTQYF
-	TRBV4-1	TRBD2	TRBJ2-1	TGCGCCAGCAGCCAAGATTTAGGGACTAGCGGGTACAATGAGCAGTTCTTC	CASSQDLGTSGYNEQFF
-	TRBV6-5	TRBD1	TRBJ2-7	TGTGCCAGCAGTTACTCCCAGACAGGGAACTACGAGCAGTACTTC	CASSYSQTGNYEQYF
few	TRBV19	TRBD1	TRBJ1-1	TGTGCCAGTAGTGTCCTACAGGGGAATACTGAAGCTTTCTTT	CASSVLQGNTEAFF
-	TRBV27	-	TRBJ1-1	TGTGCCAGCAGCCCGGGGGGGGAAATGAACACTGAAGCTTTCTTT	CASSPGGEMNTEAFF
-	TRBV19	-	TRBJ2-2	TGTGCCAGTAGTCCCTCGAGTAGCGGAACCGGGGAGCTGTTTTTT	CASSPSSSGTGELFF